A single TCR beta chain is shown here with its context. This entry comes from a study of blood T cell repertoires in COVID-19. Study context: Italy, Spain and the United States were the sources of the convalescent and acute COVID-19 samples. T cells, B-cell-depleted T cells, or PBMCs supplied cDNA or gDNA.

The CDR3 consists of 17 residues. J was trimmed by 5 bases and V by 5 bases; bases with no gene match: 13. Looked up from germline, CDR1 is LNHDA and CDR2 is SQIVND (reference sequence). Study processing details: Researchers report that nucleated cell counts were estimated from reference gene primer amplification. The data were produced by immunoSEQ multiplex PCR, yet TCRdb's version contains in-frame clones alone and is incomplete. V, J and clone size were drawn from that table, and D and trimming were deduced from the DNA. In the table there are 200,000 to 250,000 clones, around nine tenths of which are singletons.

Sequenced input: peripheral blood. The chain recombines TRBV19 with TRBJ2-2; 8 bases align to TRBD1. The clonotype was recovered from a young man with active or convalescent COVID-19. CDR3 in amino acids: CASSAQQGEIGTGELFF. The DNA of the CDR3 is TGTGCCAGTAGTGCACAACAGGGGGAGATTGGGACCGGGGAGCTGTTTTTT.